These T cell receptor beta chains were read from a single sample in a study of T cell responses to AZD1222 COVID-19 vaccine. Produced via immunoSEQ multiplex PCR; TCRdb's table is partial and in-frame only. Here the sample spans approximately 100,000 clones, approximately 88% being singletons. This specimen was peripheral blood, taken on day 0 of AZD1222 vaccination. The source of these receptors is an adult in good health. CDR3s include the opening cysteine and the closing phenylalanine or tryptophan. Fields, in order: clone size, J gene, V gene, D gene, CDR3 protein, CDR3 DNA. The D gene is left open where the match is weak. A clone size is listed for some rows: how often the clone was seen (once, few, many), or a class if it is expanded.

NA TRBJ2-2 TRBV6-2/TRBV6-3 NA CASSPAGTPQAGELFF TGTGCCAGCAGCCCAGCGGGTACACCTCAAGCGGGGGAGCTGTTTTTT
NA TRBJ2-3 TRBV5-1 TRBD2 CASSPSGGAGADTQYF TGCGCCAGCAGCCCCAGCGGGGGGGCCGGGGCAGATACGCAGTATTTT
NA TRBJ1-1 TRBV5-1 NA CASSIYGQANTEAFF TGCGCCAGCAGCATTTACGGACAAGCGAACACTGAAGCTTTCTTT
NA TRBJ2-6 TRBV5-6 NA CASSLVRGGVLTF TGTGCCAGCAGCTTAGTTAGGGGAGGCGTCCTGACTTTC
NA TRBJ2-7 TRBV27 NA CASSSLAGGLYEQYF TGTGCCAGCAGCTCACTAGCCGGGGGCCTCTACGAGCAGTACTTC
NA TRBJ1-5 TRBV28 NA CASSKGRASNQPQHF TGTGCCAGCAGTAAGGGGAGGGCTAGCAATCAGCCCCAGCATTTT
NA TRBJ1-2 TRBV29-1 NA CSVESGDSYGYTF TGCAGCGTTGAATCGGGGGATTCCTATGGCTACACCTTC
NA TRBJ1-5 TRBV19 TRBD1 CASSNLDRGHQPQHF TGTGCCAGTAGTAACCTGGACAGGGGGCATCAGCCCCAGCATTTT
once TRBJ1-3 TRBV9 NA CASSLQGFSGNTIYF TGTGCCAGCAGCCTACAGGGTTTCTCTGGAAACACCATATATTTT
NA TRBJ1-6 TRBV6-2/TRBV6-3 NA CASSPILSDSFPDVVSPLHF TGTGCCAGCAGCCCAATCCTCTCGGACAGCTTCCCCGATGTGGTTTCACCCCTCCACTTT
NA TRBJ1-2 TRBV6-4 NA CASEYGYTF TGTGCCAGCGAATATGGCTACACCTTC